This T cell receptor beta chain was identified during a study of blood T cell repertoires in COVID-19 (dated by TCRdb to the early 2020s). In terms of the full investigation: The collaborator samples originated in the United States, Italy and Spain and spanned the acute and convalescent phases of COVID-19. The prospective study material was composed of cDNA or gDNA derived from T cells, B-cell-depleted T cells, or PBMCs. The dataset comprised deeply sampled blood TCRbeta repertoires from subjects exposed to, actively infected with, or recovered from COVID-19. The repertoires were released in a freely available public database intended as a resource for research on the immune response to SARS-CoV-2. Samples came from the ongoing ImmuneRACE study (first 160 participants) plus 1,254 subjects from 6 global collaborators. Where available, HLA class I and class II types were taken from metadata supplied by the sample provider and were not determined by assay-based typing. A de-identified subject ID, COVID-19 status, age in years and sex were almost always included in the sample metadata. General conclusions and limits of the study: The amount of clinical and demographic metadata varied by source and participant and was provided uncurated.

CDR1 and CDR2, looked up from the germline V gene, are SGHVS and FQNEAQ. V is reduced by 4 bases and J by 0 bases, leaving a spacing of 9 bases between them. Measured from the cysteine to the phenylalanine, the CDR3 is 15 residues long. Only the CDR3 region is kept as DNA, spanning 45 bases read in frame from base 1. In regard to this clone: Which antigen it targets is not known. Per-nucleotide qualities are absent, and no much larger clonotype sits a single base away.

The collaborating institutions used their own protocols to collect whole blood in K2EDTA tubes. For TCRbeta analysis, collaborator samples were shipped as frozen whole blood, as isolated PBMCs, or as DNA extracted from either sample type. The immunoSEQ Assay, a bias-controlled multiplex PCR, was used to amplify TCRbeta CDR3 regions from genomic DNA. On the authors' methods: The number of nucleated cells in each sample was estimated by amplification of reference gene primers within the assay. Sequence reads were collapsed and filtered to measure the absolute abundance of every unique TCRbeta CDR3 rearrangement. Productive Simpson clonality was computed per sample as the square root of Simpson's diversity index over productive rearrangements. Here the immuneACCESS table is served through TCRdb, limited to in-frame sequences with V and J called. Missing clones are a known gap in these copies; in checked studies unresolved V genes cover under half, and the rest lacks a known reason. The V and J calls and clone size come from that table; D and trimming were worked out from the DNA. The sample profile shows some 200,000 clones; roughly 87% of them were found once. The top ten hold roughly 6.6% of the sample.

Material: peripheral blood. The chain is encoded by TRBV7-8 joined to TRBJ1-4; tentative D gene TRBD1, with 5 bases matching. The TCR sequence derives from a woman in her forties with acute or convalescent COVID-19. In nucleotide form, the sequence is TGTGCCAGCAGCTCCGACAGCGCAACTAATGAAAAACTGTTTTTT. Its protein is CASSSDSATNEKLFF.